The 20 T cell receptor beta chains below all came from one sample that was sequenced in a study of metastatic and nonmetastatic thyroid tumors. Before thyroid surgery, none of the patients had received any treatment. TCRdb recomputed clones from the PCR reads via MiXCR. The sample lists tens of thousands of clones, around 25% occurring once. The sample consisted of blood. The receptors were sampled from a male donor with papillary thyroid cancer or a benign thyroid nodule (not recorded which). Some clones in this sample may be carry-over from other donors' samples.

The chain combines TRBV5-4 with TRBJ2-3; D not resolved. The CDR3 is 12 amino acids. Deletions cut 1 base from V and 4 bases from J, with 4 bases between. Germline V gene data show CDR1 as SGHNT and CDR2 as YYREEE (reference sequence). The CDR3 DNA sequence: TGTGCCAGCAGCTTGTCGGCAGATACGCAGTATTTT. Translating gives CASSLSADTQYF.

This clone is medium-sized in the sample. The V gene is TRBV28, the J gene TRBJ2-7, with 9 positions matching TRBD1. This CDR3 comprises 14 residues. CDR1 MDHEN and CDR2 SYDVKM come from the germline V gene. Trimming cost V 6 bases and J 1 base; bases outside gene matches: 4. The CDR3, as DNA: TGTGCCAGCAGGACAGGGACAGGGTCCTACGAGCAGTACTTC. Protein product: CASRTGTGSYEQYF.

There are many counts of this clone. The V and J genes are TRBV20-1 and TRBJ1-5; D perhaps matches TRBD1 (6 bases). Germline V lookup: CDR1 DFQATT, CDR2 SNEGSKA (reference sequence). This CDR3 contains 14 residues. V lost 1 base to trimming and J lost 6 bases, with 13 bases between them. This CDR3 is CSARVEQGGQPQHF. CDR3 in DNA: TGCAGTGCTAGAGTCGAACAGGGAGGTCAGCCCCAGCATTTT.

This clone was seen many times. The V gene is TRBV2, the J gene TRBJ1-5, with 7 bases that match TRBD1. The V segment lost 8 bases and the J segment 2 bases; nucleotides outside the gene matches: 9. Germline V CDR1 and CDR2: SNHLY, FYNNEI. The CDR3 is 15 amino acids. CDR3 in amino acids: CASQGQHTGNQPQHF. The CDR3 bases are TGTGCCAGCCAGGGACAGCATACGGGCAATCAGCCCCAGCATTTT.

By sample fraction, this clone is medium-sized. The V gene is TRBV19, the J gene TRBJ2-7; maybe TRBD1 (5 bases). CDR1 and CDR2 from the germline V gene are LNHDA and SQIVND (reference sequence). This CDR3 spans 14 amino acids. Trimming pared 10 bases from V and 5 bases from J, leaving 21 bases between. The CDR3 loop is CATPTAGIYDEQYF. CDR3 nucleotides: TGTGCCACCCCGACGGCAGGGATTTACGACGAGCAGTACTTC.

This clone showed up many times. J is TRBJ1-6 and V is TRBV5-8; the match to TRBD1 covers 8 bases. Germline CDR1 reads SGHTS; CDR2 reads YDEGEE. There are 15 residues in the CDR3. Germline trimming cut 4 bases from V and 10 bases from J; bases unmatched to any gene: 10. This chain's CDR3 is CASSRRDRMGSPLHF. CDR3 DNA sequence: TGTGCCAGCAGCCGAAGGGACAGGATGGGATCACCCCTCCACTTT.

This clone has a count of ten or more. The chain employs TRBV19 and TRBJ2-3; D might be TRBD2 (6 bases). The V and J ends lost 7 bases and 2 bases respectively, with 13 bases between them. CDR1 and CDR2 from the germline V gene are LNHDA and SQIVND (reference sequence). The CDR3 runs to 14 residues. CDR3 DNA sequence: TGTGCCAGTACCTCACTAGCCAACACAGATACGCAGTATTTT. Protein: CASTSLANTDTQYF.

CDR3 amino acids: CSAGEGSNTGELFF. In nucleotides, the CDR3 is TGCAGCGCTGGGGAGGGTTCGAACACCGGGGAGCTGTTTTTT. The V and J genes are TRBV29-1 and TRBJ2-2, with TRBD2 identical over 7 bases. The CDR3 is 14 residues long. Germline loops: CDR1 SQVTM, CDR2 ANQGSEA. The V gene end was trimmed by 7 bases and the J gene end by 0 bases; junction bases not matched to a gene: 5.

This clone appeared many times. CDR3 protein: CSARGTRQGTDTQYF. The CDR3 DNA follows: TGCAGTGCTAGAGGTACTAGACAGGGCACAGATACGCAGTATTTT. J is TRBJ2-3 and V is TRBV20-1, with D maybe TRBD1 (6 bases). From germline, CDR1 is DFQATT and CDR2 SNEGSKA (reference sequence). The V gene lost 1 base and the J gene lost 1 base, with 12 bases spanning the gap. This CDR3 comprises 15 residues.

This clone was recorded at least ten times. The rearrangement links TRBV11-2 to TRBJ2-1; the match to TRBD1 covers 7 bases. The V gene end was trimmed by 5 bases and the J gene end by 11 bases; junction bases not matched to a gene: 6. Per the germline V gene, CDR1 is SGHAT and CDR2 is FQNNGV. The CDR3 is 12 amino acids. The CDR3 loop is CASSPGTEKQFF. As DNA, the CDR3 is TGTGCCAGCAGCCCCGGGACAGAAAAGCAGTTCTTC.

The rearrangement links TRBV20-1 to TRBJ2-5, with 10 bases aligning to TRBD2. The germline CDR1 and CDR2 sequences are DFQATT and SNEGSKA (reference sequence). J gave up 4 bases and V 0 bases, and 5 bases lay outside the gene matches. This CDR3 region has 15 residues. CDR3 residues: CSARDQREGPETQYF. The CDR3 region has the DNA TGCAGTGCTAGAGATCAGCGGGAGGGCCCAGAGACCCAGTACTTC.

DNA for the CDR3: TGTGCCACCAGTGATTCCGGGAACTACGAGCAGTACTTC. Amino acid sequence: CATSDSGNYEQYF. The chain carries TRBV24-1 and TRBJ2-7; D perhaps matches TRBD2 (5 bases). With 2 bases removed from V and 3 bases from J, the gap between germline ends came to 7 bases. Germline V gene sequence: CDR1 KGHDR, CDR2 SFDVKD. This CDR3 is 13 amino acids long.

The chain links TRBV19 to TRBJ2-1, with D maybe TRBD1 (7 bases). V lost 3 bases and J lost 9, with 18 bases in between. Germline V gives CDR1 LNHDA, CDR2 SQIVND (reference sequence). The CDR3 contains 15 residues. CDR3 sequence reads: CASSMTPGTAGEQFF. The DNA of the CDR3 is TGTGCCAGTAGTATGACCCCGGGGACAGCGGGTGAGCAGTTCTTC.

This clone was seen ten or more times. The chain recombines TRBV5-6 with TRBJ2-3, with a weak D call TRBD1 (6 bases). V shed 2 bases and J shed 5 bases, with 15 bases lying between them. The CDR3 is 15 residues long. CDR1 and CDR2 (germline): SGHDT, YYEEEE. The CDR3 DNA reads TGTGCCAGCAGCTTAATCCAGGGGTATGAAGATACGCAGTATTTT. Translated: CASSLIQGYEDTQYF.

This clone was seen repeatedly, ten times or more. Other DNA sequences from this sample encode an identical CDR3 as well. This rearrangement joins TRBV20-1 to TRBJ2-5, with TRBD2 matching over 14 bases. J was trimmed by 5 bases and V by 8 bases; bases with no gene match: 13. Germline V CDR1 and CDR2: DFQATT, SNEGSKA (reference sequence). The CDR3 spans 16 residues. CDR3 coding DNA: TGCAGTCCCGTTGGGACTAGCGGGAGTACTGGGGAGACCCAGTACTTC. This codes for CSPVGTSGSTGETQYF.

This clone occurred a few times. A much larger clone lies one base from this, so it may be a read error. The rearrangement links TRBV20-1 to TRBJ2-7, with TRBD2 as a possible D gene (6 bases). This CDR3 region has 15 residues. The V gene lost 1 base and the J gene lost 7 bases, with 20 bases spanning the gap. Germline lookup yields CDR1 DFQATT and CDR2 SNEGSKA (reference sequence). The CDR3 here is CSARAGTFTVEEQYF. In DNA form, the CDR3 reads TGCAGTGCTAGAGCCGGGACTTTTACTGTAGAGGAGCAGTACTTC.

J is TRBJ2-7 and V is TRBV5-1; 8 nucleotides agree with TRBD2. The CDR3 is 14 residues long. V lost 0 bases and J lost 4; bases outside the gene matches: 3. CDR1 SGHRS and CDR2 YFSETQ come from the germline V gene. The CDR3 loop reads CASSLAGGPYEQYF. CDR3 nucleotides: TGCGCCAGCAGCTTGGCGGGAGGGCCGTACGAGCAGTACTTC.

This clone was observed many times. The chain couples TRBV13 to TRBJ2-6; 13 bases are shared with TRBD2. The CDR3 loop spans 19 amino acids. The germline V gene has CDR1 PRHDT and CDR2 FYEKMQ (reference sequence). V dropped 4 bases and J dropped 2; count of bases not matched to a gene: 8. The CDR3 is CASSSPPGTSGTGANVLTF. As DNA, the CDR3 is TGTGCCAGCAGCTCCCCACCCGGGACTAGCGGGACTGGGGCCAACGTCCTGACTTTC.

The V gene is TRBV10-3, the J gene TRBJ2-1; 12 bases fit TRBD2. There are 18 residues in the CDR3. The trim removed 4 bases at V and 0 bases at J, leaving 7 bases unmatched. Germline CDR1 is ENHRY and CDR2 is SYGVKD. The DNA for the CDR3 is TGTGCCATCAGTGGGGGGACTAGCGGGTCTAGCTCCTACAATGAGCAGTTCTTC. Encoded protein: CAISGGTSGSSSYNEQFF.

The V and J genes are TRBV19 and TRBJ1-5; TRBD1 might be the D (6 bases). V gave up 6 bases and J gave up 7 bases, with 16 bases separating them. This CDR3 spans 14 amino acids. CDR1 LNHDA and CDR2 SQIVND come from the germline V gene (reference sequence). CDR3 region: CASSTRGAGQPQHF. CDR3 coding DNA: TGTGCCAGTAGCACTCGGGGGGCGGGACAGCCCCAGCATTTT.